The TCR beta chain described here comes from a study of CD8 T cells in Susac syndrome (dated by TCRdb to the late 2010s). Notes on the research overall: The study used repertoire sequencing to test whether antigen drove CD8+ T cell activation and differentiation in Susac syndrome.

High-throughput TCR beta sequencing profiled peripheral blood CD8+ and CD4+ T cells from healthy donors, Susac syndrome patients and multiple sclerosis patients. Healthy donors were included as age- and sex-matched controls. Bulk CD8+ and CD4+ T cells were purified magnetically by negative isolation, whereas CD8+ TEMRA cells were enriched by FACS. Blood was collected in EDTA tubes and processed within 24 hours, with PBMCs isolated through density gradient centrifugation. PBMCs intended for TCR sequencing were frozen in liquid nitrogen and were later thawed in a 37 degrees C water bath. The sorted or isolated CD4+, CD8+ and CD8+ TEMRA cells had a purity of 90% or higher. This clonotype was seen only a few times. This receptor's antigen is unknown. Base qualities are not recorded, but no much larger clone differs from it by a single base. From the cysteine through the phenylalanine, the CDR3 covers 13 amino acids. CDR3 DNA is the only sequence kept; it has 39 bases, read in frame from the first base. From a lookup of the germline V gene (reference sequence), CDR1 and CDR2 are GTSNPN and SVGIG. V gives up 4 bases and J gives up 2 bases, and the segment between their germline ends measures 10 bases.

RNA was extracted with the RNeasy kit and roughly 0.45 to 1 ug was reverse transcribed using random hexamers. The immunoSEQ multiplex PCR assay, covering 54 Vbeta and 13 Jbeta segments, was used to amplify TCR beta CDR3 regions. To correct PCR amplification bias, a synthetic template baseline was used for both primer optimization and computational correction. The paper's data handling went like this. Reads were assigned to V, D and J genes according to IMGT and analyzed in immunoSEQ Analyzer, with only productive sequences retained. To calculate clonality, Shannon entropy was normalized by log2 of the number of productive unique sequences and then subtracted from one. Public and private clones were assessed among the 100 most prevalent clones of each patient and control. A clone was defined as Susac-specific if it was absent from the healthy and MS cohorts, from over 1,000 published viral clones and from other ImmuneACCESS disease sequences. TCRdb's own reprocessing of the public reads used fastp at Q25 and MiXCR and kept productive beta chains. Entries that share a CDR3 protein sequence are merged under the most common genes and DNA. None of the V and J calls come from the authors' own analysis; TCRdb made them. This sample lists 180,000 or so distinct CDR3 sequences; roughly 95% were detected once. The ten biggest clones cover 0.085% to 0.12% of the sample.

What the research found in general, with its limitations: The number of individuals in the TCR sequencing and HLA analysis was recognized as being relatively small.

The TCR sequence derives from a human donor in good health. The chain was built from TRBV30 and TRBJ2-3, and perhaps TRBD2 as D gene, on 5 matching bases. Sequenced: CD4+ T cells from PBMCs. CDR3 protein: CAWIEAVTDTQYF. The DNA sequence is given as TGTGCCTGGATTGAAGCGGTCACAGATACGCAGTATTTT.